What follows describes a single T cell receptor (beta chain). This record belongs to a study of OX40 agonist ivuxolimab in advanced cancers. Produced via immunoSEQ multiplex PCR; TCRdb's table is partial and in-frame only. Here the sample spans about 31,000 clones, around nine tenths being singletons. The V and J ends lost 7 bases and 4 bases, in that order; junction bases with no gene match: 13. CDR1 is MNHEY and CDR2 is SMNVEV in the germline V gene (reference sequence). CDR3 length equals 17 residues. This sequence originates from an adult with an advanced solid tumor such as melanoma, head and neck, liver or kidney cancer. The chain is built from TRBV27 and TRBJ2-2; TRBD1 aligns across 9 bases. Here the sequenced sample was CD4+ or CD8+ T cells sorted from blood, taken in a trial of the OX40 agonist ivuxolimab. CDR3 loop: CASTPSGTGYTTGELFF. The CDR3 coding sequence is TGTGCCAGCACCCCCTCCGGGACAGGGTATACCACCGGGGAGCTGTTTTTT.